These 17 T cell receptor beta chains came from one sample sequenced in a study of cytomegalovirus exposure and HLA in healthy donors. Amplification used 60 Vbeta primers and 13 Jbeta primers. Libraries were prepared by immunoSEQ multiplex PCR; TCRdb keeps only in-frame clonotypes and omits some of them. The sample has about 160,000 clones; about 85% are singletons. The sequencing input was PBMCs. These receptors were collected from a boy aged 2 to 10 in good health and CMV-seronegative.

The chain recombines TRBV6-6 with TRBJ1-5; tentatively, D is TRBD1 (6 bases). The germline gives CDR1 MNHNY, CDR2 SVGAGI (reference sequence). The CDR3 covers 12 residues. V was cut by 6 bases and J by 5 bases, with 8 bases left in between. CDR3 in amino acids: CASRQGDQPQHF. CDR3 bases: TGTGCCAGCAGACAGGGAGATCAGCCCCAGCATTTT.

The chain employs TRBV19 and TRBJ2-1; D not resolved. Germline loops: CDR1 LNHDA, CDR2 SQIVND (reference sequence). The ends were cut back, 3 bases at V and 0 bases at J, with 9 bases in the middle. This CDR3 spans 15 amino acids. CDR3 in amino acids: CASSMARSSYNEQFF. In nucleotides, the CDR3 is TGTGCCAGTAGTATGGCTAGGAGCTCCTACAATGAGCAGTTCTTC.

This clone was counted a single time. The chain uses TRBV2 and TRBJ2-1; 12 bases are shared with TRBD2. The CDR3 has 16 amino acids. Germline CDR1 reads SNHLY; CDR2 reads FYNNEI. V was pared by 5 bases and J by 7 bases, with 9 bases of the junction left unmatched. CDR3 nucleotide sequence: TGTGCCAGCAGTCCCCGCATACTAGCGGGAGGTAATGAGCAGTTCTTC. It specifies CASSPRILAGGNEQFF.

The chain links TRBV5-4 to TRBJ1-2; the D gene is possibly TRBD1 (6 bases). V gave up 4 bases and J gave up 4 bases, with 17 bases separating them. This CDR3 contains 15 residues. Germline CDR1 and CDR2: SGHNT and YYREEE (reference sequence). The CDR3 DNA is TGTGCCAGCAGCACCAAACCCGGACAGATCTATGGCTACACCTTC. This sequence encodes CASSTKPGQIYGYTF.

The V gene is TRBV7-2, the J gene TRBJ2-6, with 12 bases that match TRBD2. The trim removed 5 bases at V and 3 bases at J, leaving 5 bases unmatched. Germline values: CDR1 SGHTA, CDR2 FQGNSA. This CDR3 has 17 residues. CDR3 sequence: CASSPGLAGLGANVLTF. The CDR3 DNA reads TGTGCCAGCAGCCCCGGACTAGCGGGACTTGGGGCCAACGTCCTGACTTTC.

The V and J genes are TRBV2 and TRBJ1-3; unclear D gene. Trimming cost V 2 bases and J 0 bases, with 14 bases left between them. This CDR3 has 17 amino acids. Germline assignment: CDR1 SNHLY and CDR2 FYNNEI. The CDR3, as DNA: TGTGCCAGCAGTGAATCGGGTTTTTTACCCTCTGGAAACACCATATATTTT. Translation gives CASSESGFLPSGNTIYF.

The J gene is TRBJ2-3, the V gene TRBV7-2; no clear D gene. Germline loops: CDR1 SGHTA, CDR2 FQGNSA. V lost 5 bases and J lost 2, with 5 bases in between. The CDR3 spans 12 residues. Here the CDR3 DNA reads TGTGCCAGCAGCCCCCACACAGATACGCAGTATTTT. Its translation is CASSPHTDTQYF.

In DNA, the CDR3 is TGTGCCAGTAGTATAGAGCGGGACTTAAAGAACACTGAAGCTTTCTTT. It yields the protein CASSIERDLKNTEAFF. The chain is built from TRBV19 and TRBJ1-1; maybe TRBD1 (5 bases). Germline lookup yields CDR1 LNHDA and CDR2 SQIVND (reference sequence). Trimming removed 0 bases from V and 1 base from J, with 12 bases in between. CDR3 length equals 16 residues.

J is TRBJ2-6 and V is TRBV7-3; 7 bases fit TRBD1. V shed 5 bases and J 1 base; nucleotides not matched to a gene: 5. The CDR3 is 16 amino acids. CDR1 is SGHTA, CDR2 FQGTGA, per germline. In DNA, the CDR3 is TGTGCCAGCAGCGCGACAGGGAGATCTGGGGCCAACGTCCTGACTTTC. Translation: CASSATGRSGANVLTF. Full variable domain (missing parts from reference TRBV7-3 and TRBJ2-6): GAGVSQTPSNKVTEKGKYVELRCDPISGHTALYWYRQSLGQGPEFLIYFQGTGAADDSGLPNDRFFAVRPEGSVSTLKIQRTERGDSAVYLCASSATGRSGANVLTFGAGSRLTVL.

The J gene is TRBJ2-7, the V gene TRBV4-1, with D tentatively TRBD1 (5 bases). V lost 1 base to trimming and J lost 0 bases, with 13 bases between them. The CDR3 runs 16 residues. In germline, CDR1 is MGHRA, CDR2 YSYEKL. Written as DNA, the CDR3 is TGCGCCAGCAGCCAAGCGCAGGGATCCAGCTCCTACGAGCAGTACTTC. Translated, it gives CASSQAQGSSSYEQYF.

The V and J genes are TRBV30 and TRBJ1-4, with D unclear. The V end was cut by 5 bases, the J end by 8 bases, with 12 bases between. The CDR3 covers 12 residues. From germline, CDR1 is GTSNPN and CDR2 SVGIG (reference sequence). CDR3 in amino acids: CAWGPLREKLFF. CDR3 in DNA: TGTGCCTGGGGTCCCCTCCGGGAAAAACTGTTTTTT.

This chain uses TRBV7-9 with TRBJ2-1, with D possibly being TRBD2 (7 bases). V lost 2 bases and J 2 bases, leaving 10 bases between the germline ends. The germline CDR1 and CDR2 sequences are SEHNR and FQNEAQ (reference sequence). The CDR3 is 15 amino acids. The chain's CDR3 is CASSLKGGAYNEQFF. CDR3 bases: TGTGCCAGCAGCTTAAAGGGGGGGGCCTACAATGAGCAGTTCTTC.

This chain uses TRBV5-4 with TRBJ1-6; D unresolved. In germline, CDR1 is SGHNT, CDR2 YYREEE (reference sequence). V was cut by 1 base and J by 5 bases, with 7 bases left in between. The CDR3 contains 14 residues. Here the CDR3 reads CASSLITDNSPLHF. The DNA of the CDR3 is TGTGCCAGCAGCTTGATCACGGATAATTCACCCCTCCACTTT.

The genes are TRBV11-2 and TRBJ1-1; D call uncertain. The V end was cut by 5 bases, the J end by 1 base, with 14 bases between. Germline-derived CDR1 and CDR2 are SGHAT and FQNNGV. The CDR3 spans 15 residues. DNA for the CDR3: TGTGCCAGCAGCACCCGACAAAATTCGAACACTGAAGCTTTCTTT. Amino acids: CASSTRQNSNTEAFF.

This CDR3 is CASSPNTGTNEKLFF. CDR3 nucleotides: TGTGCCAGCTCACCCAACACGGGAACTAATGAAAAACTGTTTTTT. V gene TRBV18 combines with J gene TRBJ1-4; D call uncertain. This CDR3 has 15 amino acids. CDR1 is KGHSH and CDR2 is LQKENI in the germline V gene. V was clipped by 3 bases and J by 1 base, with 9 bases between them.

V is TRBV20-1 and J is TRBJ2-1, with unresolved D. Germline CDR1 and CDR2: DFQATT and SNEGSKA (reference sequence). Trimming cost V 2 bases and J 8 bases, with 7 bases left between them. The CDR3 runs to 11 residues. DNA for the CDR3: TGCAGTGCTAGATTCCAGGATGAGCAGTTCTTC. Its translation: CSARFQDEQFF.

Here the CDR3 reads CASSHDSLNTEAFF. The DNA for the CDR3 is TGTGCCAGCAGCCACGACAGTTTAAACACTGAAGCTTTCTTT. The chain combines TRBV5-5 with TRBJ1-1; TRBD1 is a possible D gene (5 bases). The germline gives CDR1 SGHKS, CDR2 YYEKEE (reference sequence). Trimming shortened V by 4 bases and J by 2 bases, and 12 bases separated the two germline ends. CDR3 length: 14 residues.